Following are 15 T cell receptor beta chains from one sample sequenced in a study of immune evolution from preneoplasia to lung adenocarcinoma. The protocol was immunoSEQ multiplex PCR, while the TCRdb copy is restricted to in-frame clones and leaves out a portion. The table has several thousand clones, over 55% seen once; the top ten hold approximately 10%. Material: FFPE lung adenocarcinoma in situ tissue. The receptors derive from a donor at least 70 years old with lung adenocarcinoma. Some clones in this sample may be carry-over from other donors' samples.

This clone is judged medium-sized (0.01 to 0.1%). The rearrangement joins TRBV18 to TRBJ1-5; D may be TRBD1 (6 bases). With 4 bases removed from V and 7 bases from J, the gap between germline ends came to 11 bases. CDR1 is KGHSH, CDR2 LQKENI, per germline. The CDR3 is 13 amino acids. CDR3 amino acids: CASSLDGGQPQHF. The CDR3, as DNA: TGTGCCAGCTCACTTGATGGGGGCCAGCCCCAGCATTTT.

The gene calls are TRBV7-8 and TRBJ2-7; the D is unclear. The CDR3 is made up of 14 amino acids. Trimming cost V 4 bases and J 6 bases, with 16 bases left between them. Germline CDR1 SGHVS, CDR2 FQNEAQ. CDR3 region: CASSYGWLPGEQYF. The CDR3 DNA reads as TGTGCCAGCAGCTACGGGTGGCTCCCGGGCGAGCAGTACTTC.

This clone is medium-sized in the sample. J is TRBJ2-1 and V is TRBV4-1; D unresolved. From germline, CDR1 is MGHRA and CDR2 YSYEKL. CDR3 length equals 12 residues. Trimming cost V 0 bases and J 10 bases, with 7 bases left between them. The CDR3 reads CASSQEFDEQFF. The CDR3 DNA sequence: TGCGCCAGCAGCCAAGAGTTTGACGAGCAGTTCTTC.

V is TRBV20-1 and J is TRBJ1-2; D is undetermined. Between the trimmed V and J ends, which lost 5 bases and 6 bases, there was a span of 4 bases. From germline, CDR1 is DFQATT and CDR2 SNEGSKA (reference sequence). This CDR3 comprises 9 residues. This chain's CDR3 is CSAVNGYTF. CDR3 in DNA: TGCAGTGCTGTGAATGGCTACACCTTC.

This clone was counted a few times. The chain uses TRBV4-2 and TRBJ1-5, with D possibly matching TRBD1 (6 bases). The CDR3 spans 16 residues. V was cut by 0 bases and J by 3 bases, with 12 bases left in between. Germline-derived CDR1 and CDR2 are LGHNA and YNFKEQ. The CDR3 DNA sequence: TGTGCCAGCAGCCAAGACGGGGGGCAGATCAATCAGCCCCAGCATTTT. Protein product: CASSQDGGQINQPQHF.

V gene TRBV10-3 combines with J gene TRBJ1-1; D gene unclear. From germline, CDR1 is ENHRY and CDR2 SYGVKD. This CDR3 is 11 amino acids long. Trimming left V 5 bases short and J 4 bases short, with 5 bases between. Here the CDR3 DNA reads TGTGCCATCAGTCGGGGCACTGAAGCTTTCTTT. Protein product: CAISRGTEAFF.

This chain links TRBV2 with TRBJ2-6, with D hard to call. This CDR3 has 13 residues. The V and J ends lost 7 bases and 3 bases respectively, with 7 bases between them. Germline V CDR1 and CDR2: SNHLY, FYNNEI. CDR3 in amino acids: CASIANGANVLTF. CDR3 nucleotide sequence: TGTGCCAGCATCGCTAATGGGGCCAACGTCCTGACTTTC.

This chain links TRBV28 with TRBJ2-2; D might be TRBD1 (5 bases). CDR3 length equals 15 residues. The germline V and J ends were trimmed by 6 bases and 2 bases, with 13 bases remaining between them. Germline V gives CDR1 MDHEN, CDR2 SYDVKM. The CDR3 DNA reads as TGTGCCAGCAGATTGGAGCAGGGTAACACCGGGGAGCTGTTTTTT. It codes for CASRLEQGNTGELFF.

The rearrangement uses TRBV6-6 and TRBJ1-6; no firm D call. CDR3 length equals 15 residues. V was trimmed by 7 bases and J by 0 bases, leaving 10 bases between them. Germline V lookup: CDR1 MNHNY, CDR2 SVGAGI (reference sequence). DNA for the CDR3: TGTGCCAGCACCGACGGGAGCTCCTATAATTCACCCCTCCACTTT. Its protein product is CASTDGSSYNSPLHF.

The CDR3 here is CASRTPGPGNSPLHF. The CDR3 DNA reads as TGTGCCAGCAGGACCCCGGGGCCAGGGAATTCACCCCTCCACTTT. The chain carries TRBV28 and TRBJ1-6; D possibly corresponds to TRBD1 (5 bases). Trimming pared 6 bases from V and 7 bases from J, leaving 16 bases between. This CDR3 is built from 15 residues. CDR1 is MDHEN and CDR2 is SYDVKM in the germline V gene. Based on the CDR3 plus reference TRBV28 and TRBJ1-6, the full variable domain is DVKVTQSSRYLVKRTGEKVFLECVQDMDHENMFWYRQDPGLGLRLIYFSYDVKMKEKGDIPEGYSVSREKKERFSLILESASTNQTSMYLCASRTPGPGNSPLHFGNGTRLTVT.

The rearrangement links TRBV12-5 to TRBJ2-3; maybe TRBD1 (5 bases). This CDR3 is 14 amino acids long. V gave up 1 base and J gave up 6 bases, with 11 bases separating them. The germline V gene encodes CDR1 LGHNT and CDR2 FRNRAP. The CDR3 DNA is TGTGCTAGTGGTTTGGATCCAGGGCCGGATACGCAGTATTTT. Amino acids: CASGLDPGPDTQYF.

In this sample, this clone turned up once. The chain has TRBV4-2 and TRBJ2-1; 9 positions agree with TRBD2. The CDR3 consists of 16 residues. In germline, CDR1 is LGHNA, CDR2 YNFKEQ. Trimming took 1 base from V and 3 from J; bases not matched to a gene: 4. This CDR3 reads CASSQVAGGIYNEQFF. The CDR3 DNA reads TGTGCCAGCAGCCAAGTTGCGGGGGGGATCTACAATGAGCAGTTCTTC.

CDR3 region: CACPEAANYGYTF. The CDR3 DNA is TGTGCCTGCCCGGAGGCAGCCAACTATGGCTACACCTTC. The chain combines TRBV30 with TRBJ1-2; the D is unclear. Germline lookup yields CDR1 GTSNPN and CDR2 SVGIG (reference sequence). V gave up 6 bases and J gave up 2 bases, with 13 bases separating them. The CDR3 is 13 residues long.

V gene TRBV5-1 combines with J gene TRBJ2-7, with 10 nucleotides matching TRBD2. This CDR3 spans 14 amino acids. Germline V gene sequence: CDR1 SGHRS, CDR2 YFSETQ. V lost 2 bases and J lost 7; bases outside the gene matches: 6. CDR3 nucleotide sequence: TGCGCCAGCAGCTTAGCGGGAGGGCCGGGGGAGCAGTACTTC. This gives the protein CASSLAGGPGEQYF.

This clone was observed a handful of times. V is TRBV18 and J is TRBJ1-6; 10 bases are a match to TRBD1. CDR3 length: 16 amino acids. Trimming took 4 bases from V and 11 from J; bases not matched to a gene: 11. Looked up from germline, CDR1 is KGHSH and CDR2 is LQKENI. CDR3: CASSRSTGGSSAPLHF. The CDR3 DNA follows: TGTGCCAGCTCACGATCGACAGGGGGCTCATCGGCACCCCTCCACTTT.